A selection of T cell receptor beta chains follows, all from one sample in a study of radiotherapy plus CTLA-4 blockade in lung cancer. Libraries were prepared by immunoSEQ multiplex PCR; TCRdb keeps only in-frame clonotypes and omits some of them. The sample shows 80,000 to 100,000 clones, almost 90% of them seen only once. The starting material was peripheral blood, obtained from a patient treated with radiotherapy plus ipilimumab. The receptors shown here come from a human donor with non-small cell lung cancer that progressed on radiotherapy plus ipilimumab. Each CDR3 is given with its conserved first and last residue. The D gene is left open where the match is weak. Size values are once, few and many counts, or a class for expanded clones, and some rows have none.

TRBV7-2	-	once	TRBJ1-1	CASSFYGPEAFF	TGTGCCAGCAGCTTCTACGGACCTGAAGCTTTCTTT
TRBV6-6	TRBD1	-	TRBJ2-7	CASSYPGQGGEQYF	TGTGCCAGCAGTTATCCGGGACAGGGTGGCGAGCAGTACTTC
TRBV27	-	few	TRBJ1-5	CASSVRGERQPQHF	TGTGCCAGCAGTGTAAGGGGGGAGCGACAGCCCCAGCATTTT
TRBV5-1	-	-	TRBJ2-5	CASSEQETQYF	TGCGCCAGCAGCGAGCAAGAGACCCAGTACTTC
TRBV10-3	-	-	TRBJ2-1	CAIKIADIYNEQFF	TGTGCCATCAAAATAGCGGATATATACAATGAGCAGTTCTTC
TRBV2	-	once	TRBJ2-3	CASSGLLSVDTQYF	TGTGCCAGCAGTGGACTTTTGAGCGTAGATACGCAGTATTTT
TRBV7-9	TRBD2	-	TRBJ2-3	CASRYNEGLADTDTQYF	TGTGCCAGCAGATATAACGAGGGACTAGCGGACACAGATACGCAGTATTTT
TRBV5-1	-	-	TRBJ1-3	CASSLVGLEFSGNTIYF	TGCGCCAGCAGCTTGGTGGGACTGGAATTCTCTGGAAACACCATATATTTT
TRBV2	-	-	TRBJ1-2	CASSPTRTNGYTF	TGTGCCAGCTCCCCCACAAGGACAAATGGCTACACCTTC
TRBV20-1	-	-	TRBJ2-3	CSVRPSDTQYF	TGCAGTGTTCGTCCCTCAGATACGCAGTATTTT
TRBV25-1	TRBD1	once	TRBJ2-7	CASSVRDRGLNEQYF	TGTGCCAGCAGTGTCCGGGACAGGGGGCTGAACGAGCAGTACTTC
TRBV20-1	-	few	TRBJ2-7	CSASEGEKQYF	TGCAGTGCTAGTGAGGGGGAGAAGCAGTACTTC
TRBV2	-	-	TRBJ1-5	CASSESENQPQHF	TGTGCCAGCAGTGAATCTGAGAATCAGCCCCAGCATTTT
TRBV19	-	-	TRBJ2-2	CASSLPVWSAGELFF	TGTGCCAGTAGTCTCCCAGTTTGGAGTGCCGGGGAGCTGTTTTTT
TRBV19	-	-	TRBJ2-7	CASSMTETSYEQYF	TGTGCCAGTAGTATGACAGAGACCTCCTACGAGCAGTACTTC
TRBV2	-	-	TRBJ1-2	CASRINYGYTF	TGTGCCAGCAGAATAAACTATGGCTACACCTTC
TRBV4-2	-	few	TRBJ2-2	CASSQEWNTGELFF	TGTGCCAGCAGCCAAGAGTGGAACACCGGGGAGCTGTTTTTT
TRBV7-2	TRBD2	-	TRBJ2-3	CASSLRRLASTDTQYF	TGTGCCAGCAGCCTCCGTCGACTAGCGAGCACAGATACGCAGTATTTT
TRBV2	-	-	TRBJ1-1	CASTLTEANTEAFF	TGTGCCAGCACCTTGACGGAGGCGAACACTGAAGCTTTCTTT
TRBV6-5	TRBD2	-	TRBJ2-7	CASSRSGRLSYEQYF	TGTGCCAGCAGTAGGAGCGGGAGACTCTCCTACGAGCAGTACTTC
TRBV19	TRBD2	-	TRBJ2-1	CASSIDGAGVSNEQFF	TGTGCCAGTAGTATAGATGGAGCGGGAGTGAGTAATGAGCAGTTCTTC
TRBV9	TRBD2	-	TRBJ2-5	CASSRGGREETQYF	TGTGCCAGCAGCCGAGGCGGGAGGGAAGAGACCCAGTACTTC
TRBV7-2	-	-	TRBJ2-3	CASSLAQLNTQYF	TGTGCCAGCAGCTTAGCGCAACTCAATACGCAGTATTTT
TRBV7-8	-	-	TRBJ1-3	CASSPGPGNTIYF	TGTGCCAGCAGCCCAGGGCCAGGAAACACCATATATTTT
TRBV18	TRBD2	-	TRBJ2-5	CASSPLPGTSGAFDQETQYF	TGTGCCAGCTCACCCCTTCCCGGGACTAGCGGAGCTTTTGATCAAGAGACCCAGTACTTC
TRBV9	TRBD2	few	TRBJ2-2	CASSLAGGGGAGELFF	TGTGCCAGCAGCCTGGCGGGGGGAGGCGGGGCCGGGGAGCTGTTTTTT
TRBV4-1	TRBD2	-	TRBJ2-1	CASSQVLAGVWNEQFF	TGCGCCAGCAGCCAAGTTCTAGCGGGAGTGTGGAATGAGCAGTTCTTC
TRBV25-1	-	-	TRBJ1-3	CASAQNTGGNTIYF	TGTGCCAGCGCCCAAAACACGGGCGGAAACACCATATATTTT
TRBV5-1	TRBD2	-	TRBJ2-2	CASSLEGGSTGELFF	TGCGCCAGCAGCCTCGAGGGCGGGAGCACCGGGGAGCTGTTTTTT
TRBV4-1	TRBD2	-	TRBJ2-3	CASSQDETGGRADTQYF	TGCGCCAGCAGCCAAGATGAAACGGGAGGGAGGGCAGATACGCAGTATTTT
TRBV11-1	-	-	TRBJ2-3	CASQGRADTQYF	TGTGCCAGCCAGGGCCGCGCAGATACGCAGTATTTT
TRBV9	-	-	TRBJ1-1	CASSGNRGHTEAFF	TGTGCCAGCAGCGGTAACAGAGGCCACACTGAAGCTTTCTTT
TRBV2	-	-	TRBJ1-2	CASSRQGPTNYGYTF	TGTGCCAGCAGTCGCCAGGGGCCAACTAACTATGGCTACACCTTC
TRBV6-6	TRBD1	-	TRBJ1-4	CASSYVGQVEKLFF	TGTGCCAGCAGTTACGTAGGACAGGTCGAAAAACTGTTTTTT
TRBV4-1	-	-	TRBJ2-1	CASSQAKTTFYNEQFF	TGCGCCAGCAGCCAAGCCAAAACAACATTCTACAATGAGCAGTTCTTC
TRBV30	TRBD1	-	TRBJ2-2	CAWRDRSVGELFF	TGTGCCTGGAGGGACAGGTCGGTCGGGGAGCTGTTTTTT
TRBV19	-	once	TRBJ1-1	CASSELRAILTEAFF	TGTGCCAGTAGCGAACTTAGGGCTATCCTCACTGAAGCTTTCTTT
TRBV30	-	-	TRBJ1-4	CAWTPLGRKNEKLFF	TGTGCCTGGACCCCTCTGGGCCGAAAAAATGAAAAACTGTTTTTT
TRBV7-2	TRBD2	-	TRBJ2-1	CASSSSPGLAGNNEQFF	TGTGCCAGCAGCTCGTCGCCGGGACTAGCGGGAAACAATGAGCAGTTCTTC
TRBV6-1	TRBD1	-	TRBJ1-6	CASSDPWTGGNSPLHF	TGTGCCAGCAGTGACCCCTGGACAGGGGGCAATTCACCCCTCCACTTT
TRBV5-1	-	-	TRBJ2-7	CASSLDGTIYEQYF	TGCGCCAGCAGCTTGGATGGCACTATCTACGAGCAGTACTTC
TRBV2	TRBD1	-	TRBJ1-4	CATVPGTVNEKLFF	TGTGCCACCGTACCCGGGACAGTTAATGAAAAACTGTTTTTT
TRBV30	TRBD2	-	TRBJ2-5	CAWSPASGRETQYF	TGTGCCTGGAGTCCGGCTAGCGGCCGGGAGACCCAGTACTTC
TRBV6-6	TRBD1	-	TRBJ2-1	CAGGTGANNEQFF	TGTGCCGGGGGGACAGGGGCTAACAATGAGCAGTTCTTC
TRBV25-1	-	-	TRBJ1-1	CASSKTEGVVRAFF	TGTGCCAGCAGTAAAACGGAGGGGGTAGTAAGAGCTTTCTTT
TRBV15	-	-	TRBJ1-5	CATSLSTVSNQPQHF	TGTGCCACCAGCTTGTCGACAGTTAGCAATCAGCCCCAGCATTTT
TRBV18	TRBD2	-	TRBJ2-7	CASSPLLAGGREQYF	TGTGCCAGCTCACCACTTCTAGCGGGAGGTCGCGAGCAGTACTTC
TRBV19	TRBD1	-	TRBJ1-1	CASTSWTGLGNTEAFF	TGTGCCAGTACGAGTTGGACAGGTCTCGGGAACACTGAAGCTTTCTTT